These 14 T cell receptor beta chains were all obtained from the same sample, sequenced in a study of blood T cell repertoires in COVID-19. Profiled with immunoSEQ multiplex PCR; TCRdb holds only in-frame clones, not every one. There are about 51,000 clones in the sample; less than 90% occur only once, and over 1% lies in the top ten. The sample taken for sequencing was peripheral blood. Receptors originate from a man aged 60 to 75 with acute or convalescent COVID-19.

This chain connects TRBV3-1 (or the pseudogene TRBV3-2) to TRBJ2-1; 7 bases align to TRBD2. The CDR3 consists of 18 residues. The germline gives CDR1 LGHDT, CDR2 YNNKEL (reference sequence). V lost 4 bases, J lost 2 bases, and 14 bases stayed unmatched. CDR3 DNA: TGTGCCAGCAGCCGGAGGGTCCTCGCTAGCGGAGCCTACAATGAGCAGTTCTTC. This sequence encodes CASSRRVLASGAYNEQFF.

By proportion, this clone is medium-sized. The V gene is TRBV27, the J gene TRBJ2-1; 12 bases agree with TRBD2. Germline V gives CDR1 MNHEY, CDR2 SMNVEV (reference sequence). This CDR3 has 15 amino acids. The ends lost 5 bases at V and 7 bases at J; junction bases unmatched: 6. Written as DNA, the CDR3 is TGTGCCAGCAGTGATCTAGCGGGAGGGCGTAATGAGCAGTTCTTC. Amino acid sequence: CASSDLAGGRNEQFF.

V gene TRBV14 combines with J gene TRBJ2-2; D gene uncertain. The CDR3 contains 13 residues. V was trimmed by 2 bases and J by 6 bases, leaving 7 bases between them. Per germline, CDR1 SGHDN and CDR2 FVKESK. The CDR3, as DNA: TGTGCCAGCAGCCAATACTCGGCCGGGGAGCTGTTTTTT. Its translation is CASSQYSAGELFF.

The sample holds a few counts of this clone. V and J are TRBV5-1 and TRBJ2-2; D call uncertain. Germline CDR1 SGHRS, CDR2 YFSETQ. The CDR3 extends over 15 amino acids. Between the trimmed V and J ends, which lost 4 bases and 6 bases, there was a span of 16 bases. The CDR3: CASSRITEMAGELFF. The CDR3 nucleotides are TGCGCCAGCAGCCGCATTACAGAGATGGCCGGGGAGCTGTTTTTT. Full variable domain (remainder filled in from reference TRBV5-1 and TRBJ2-2): KAGVTQTPRYLIKTRGQQVTLSCSPISGHRSVSWYQQTPGQGLQFLFEYFSETQRNKGNFPGRFSGRQFSNSRSEMNVSTLELGDSALYLCASSRITEMAGELFFGEGSRLTVL.

This clone was seen a single time. The rearrangement links TRBV4-3 to TRBJ1-1, with 8 bases lining up with TRBD1. The V segment lost 1 base and the J segment 0 bases; nucleotides outside the gene matches: 19. Germline CDR1 reads LGHNA; CDR2 reads YSLEER. The CDR3 runs 21 residues. CDR3 sequence: CASSQAVGWNQGASLNTEAFF. As DNA, the CDR3 is TGCGCCAGCAGCCAAGCGGTTGGGTGGAACCAGGGGGCCTCCCTGAACACTGAAGCTTTCTTT.

This sequence joins TRBV19 and TRBJ2-7; TRBD2 agrees at 11 bases. V was clipped by 8 bases and J by 5 bases; unmatched bases: 8. In germline, CDR1 is LNHDA, CDR2 SQIVND (reference sequence). This CDR3 region has 14 residues. This CDR3 reads CASSVLAGGNEQYF. The CDR3 DNA reads TGTGCCAGTTCCGTGCTAGCGGGGGGCAACGAGCAGTACTTC.

The chain joins TRBV4-3 to TRBJ2-6, with TRBD1 as a possible D gene (6 bases). Germline-derived CDR1 and CDR2 are LGHNA and YSLEER. V was clipped by 0 bases and J by 0 bases, with 9 bases between them. The CDR3 contains 17 residues. DNA for the CDR3: TGCGCCAGCAGCCAAGAGGGACACCTCTCTGGGGCCAACGTCCTGACTTTC. Amino acids: CASSQEGHLSGANVLTF.

The chain is built from TRBV4-3 and TRBJ1-2; a possible D gene is TRBD1 (5 bases). Deletions cut 4 bases from V and 5 bases from J, with 14 bases between. Looked up from germline, CDR1 is LGHNA and CDR2 is YSLEER. This CDR3 comprises 14 residues. The chain's CDR3 is CASSLRQSTYGYTF. The DNA of the CDR3 is TGCGCCAGCAGCCTGCGACAGTCAACGTATGGCTACACCTTC.

This clone was detected a few times. The J gene is TRBJ1-2, the V gene TRBV4-1; D unclear. The CDR3 runs 14 residues. CDR1 and CDR2 from the germline V gene are MGHRA and YSYEKL. The germline V and J ends were trimmed by 0 bases and 3 bases, with 8 bases remaining between them. The CDR3 region is CASSQERSHYGYTF. The DNA of the CDR3 is TGCGCCAGCAGCCAAGAAAGGAGCCACTATGGCTACACCTTC.

The chain employs TRBV4-3 and TRBJ1-4; D is unclear. Germline values: CDR1 LGHNA, CDR2 YSLEER. The CDR3 is 15 amino acids. The germline V and J ends were trimmed by 3 bases and 5 bases, with 13 bases remaining between them. DNA of the CDR3: TGCGCCAGCAGCCAGGGGAACGGGAGGAATGAAAAACTGTTTTTT. Residues: CASSQGNGRNEKLFF.

This sequence joins TRBV19 and TRBJ2-3, with D perhaps TRBD1 (6 bases). Germline values: CDR1 LNHDA, CDR2 SQIVND (reference sequence). V lost 9 bases to trimming and J lost 9 bases, with 22 bases between them. The length of the CDR3 is 14 residues. The CDR3 DNA is TGTGCCAGCAGCCCAACAGGGATTCCTAAAACGCAGTATTTT. Protein: CASSPTGIPKTQYF.

This chain joins TRBV9 and TRBJ2-7; maybe TRBD2 (5 bases). Trimming left V 4 bases short and J 4 bases short, with 15 bases between. The germline V gene has CDR1 SGDLS and CDR2 YYNGEE. This CDR3 region has 14 residues. CDR3 bases: TGTGCCAGCAGCCCGCTAGCTTGGGCTTACGAGCAGTACTTC. This encodes CASSPLAWAYEQYF. The whole variable domain, filled in from reference TRBV9 and TRBJ2-7, reads DSGVTQTPKHLITATGQRVTLRCSPRSGDLSVYWYQQSLDQGLQFLIQYYNGEERAKGNILERFSAQQFPDLHSELNLSSLELGDSALYFCASSPLAWAYEQYFGPGTRLTVT.

The chain uses TRBV6-5 and TRBJ2-3; a weak D match, TRBD1 (6 bases). V lost 0 bases and J 7 bases, leaving 14 bases between the germline ends. This CDR3 is built from 15 residues. Germline-derived CDR1 and CDR2 are MNHEY and SVGAGI. CDR3 amino acids: CASSYSRGSGNTQYF. The CDR3 region has the DNA TGTGCCAGCAGTTACTCGAGGGGGTCGGGAAATACGCAGTATTTT.

The chain couples TRBV30 to TRBJ2-2; D possibly corresponds to TRBD1 (6 bases). The CDR3 sequence is 14 residues long. Germline V gene data show CDR1 as GTSNPN and CDR2 as SVGIG (reference sequence). V was clipped by 3 bases and J by 3 bases, with 11 bases between them. In DNA, the CDR3 is TGTGCCTGGAGGGCCCCAGGGGACACCGGGGAGCTGTTTTTT. Translation: CAWRAPGDTGELFF.